Each of the 8 T cell receptor beta chains below was sequenced from the same sample in a study of spatial heterogeneity in lung cancer. Time point denoted: sample taken at primary tumor resection. The study sequenced unsorted whole RNA from tumor, nontumor lung or frozen PBMC. TCRdb reanalysed the 5' RACE reads using MiXCR and keeps one entry per CDR3 protein. This sample carries roughly 3,000 distinct CDR3 sequences, over 10% of them seen once, and the ten largest clones take roughly a third. The sequencing here drew on normal lung tissue next to the tumor, taken at surgery. All receptors derive from a male donor with early-stage non-small cell lung cancer.

There are many counts of this clonotype. The J gene is TRBJ2-1, the V gene TRBV12-3 or TRBV12-4; TRBD1 matches 8 bases. CDR3 size: 15 residues. V was pared by 5 bases and J by 11 bases, with 14 bases of the junction left unmatched. This chain's CDR3 is CASSNGQGFRHKQFF. The CDR3 coding sequence is TGTGCCAGCAGTAACGGACAGGGTTTTCGTCACAAGCAGTTCTTC.

Many counts were recorded for this clonotype. V gene TRBV28 combines with J gene TRBJ2-5; TRBD1 is a possible D gene (6 bases). V lost 10 bases and J 3 bases, leaving 24 bases between the germline ends. This CDR3 region has 16 residues. The germline gives CDR1 MDHEN, CDR2 SYDVKM. CDR3 in DNA: TGTGCCACCCTCCCAGCTCCGGGACAAGGGGAAGAGACCCAGTACTTC. Its protein product is CATLPAPGQGEETQYF.

The table lists this clonotype with many counts. The chain links TRBV9 to TRBJ2-7; tentative D call: TRBD1 (6 bases). Germline CDR1 is SGDLS and CDR2 is YYNGEE. V was cut by 4 bases and J by 3 bases, with 14 bases left in between. The CDR3 has 14 residues. The CDR3 region has the DNA TGTGCCAGCAGCCCAGGACAGATGGGCTACGAGCAGTACTTC. This encodes CASSPGQMGYEQYF. The whole variable domain, filled in from reference TRBV9 and TRBJ2-7, reads DSGVTQTPKHLITATGQRVTLRCSPRSGDLSVYWYQQSLDQGLQFLIQYYNGEERAKGNILERFSAQQFPDLHSELNLSSLELGDSALYFCASSPGQMGYEQYFGPGTRLTVT.

Many counts were recorded for this clonotype. The gene calls are TRBV28 and TRBJ2-1, with D hard to call. This CDR3 region has 13 residues. Germline values: CDR1 MDHEN, CDR2 SYDVKM. The V and J ends lost 3 bases and 4 bases respectively, with 7 bases between them. The CDR3 DNA reads TGTGCCAGCAGTTTTAATAGATACAATGAGCAGTTCTTC. This encodes CASSFNRYNEQFF.

This clonotype is labeled medium-sized. The V and J genes are TRBV10-3 and TRBJ1-2, with D unresolved. CDR1 is ENHRY and CDR2 is SYGVKD in the germline V gene. Trimming removed 2 bases from V and 0 bases from J, with 7 bases in between. The CDR3 has 14 residues. CDR3 loop: CAISEGRTNYGYTF. The CDR3 region has the DNA TGTGCCATCAGTGAGGGGAGGACTAACTATGGCTACACCTTC.

This chain uses TRBV5-1 with TRBJ1-4, with D possibly TRBD1 on 6 matching bases. Deletions cut 4 bases from V and 8 bases from J, with 21 bases between. The CDR3 runs to 16 residues. Germline assignment: CDR1 SGHRS and CDR2 YFSETQ. CDR3 residues: CASSHNPEGVVEKLFF. Written as DNA, the CDR3 is TGCGCCAGCAGCCATAACCCGGAGGGGGTTGTGGAAAAACTGTTTTTT.

V and J are TRBV20-1 and TRBJ1-5, with D perhaps TRBD1 (6 bases). The germline V gene has CDR1 DFQATT and CDR2 SNEGSKA (reference sequence). The CDR3 contains 16 residues. Trimming took off 4 bases at V and 2 bases at J, with 18 bases between the two ends. This CDR3 is CSAIRGALVGNQPQHF. The CDR3 DNA reads TGCAGTGCTATAAGGGGGGCGCTTGTTGGCAATCAGCCCCAGCATTTT.

This clonotype was seen ten or more times. The V gene is TRBV27, the J gene TRBJ2-1; no firm D call. The CDR3 loop spans 14 amino acids. Germline V gives CDR1 MNHEY, CDR2 SMNVEV (reference sequence). V gave up 5 bases and J gave up 7 bases, with 15 bases separating them. CDR3 sequence (DNA): TGTGCCAGCAGTCCGGAGCCCTCTGGGAATGAGCAGTTCTTC. Protein sequence: CASSPEPSGNEQFF.